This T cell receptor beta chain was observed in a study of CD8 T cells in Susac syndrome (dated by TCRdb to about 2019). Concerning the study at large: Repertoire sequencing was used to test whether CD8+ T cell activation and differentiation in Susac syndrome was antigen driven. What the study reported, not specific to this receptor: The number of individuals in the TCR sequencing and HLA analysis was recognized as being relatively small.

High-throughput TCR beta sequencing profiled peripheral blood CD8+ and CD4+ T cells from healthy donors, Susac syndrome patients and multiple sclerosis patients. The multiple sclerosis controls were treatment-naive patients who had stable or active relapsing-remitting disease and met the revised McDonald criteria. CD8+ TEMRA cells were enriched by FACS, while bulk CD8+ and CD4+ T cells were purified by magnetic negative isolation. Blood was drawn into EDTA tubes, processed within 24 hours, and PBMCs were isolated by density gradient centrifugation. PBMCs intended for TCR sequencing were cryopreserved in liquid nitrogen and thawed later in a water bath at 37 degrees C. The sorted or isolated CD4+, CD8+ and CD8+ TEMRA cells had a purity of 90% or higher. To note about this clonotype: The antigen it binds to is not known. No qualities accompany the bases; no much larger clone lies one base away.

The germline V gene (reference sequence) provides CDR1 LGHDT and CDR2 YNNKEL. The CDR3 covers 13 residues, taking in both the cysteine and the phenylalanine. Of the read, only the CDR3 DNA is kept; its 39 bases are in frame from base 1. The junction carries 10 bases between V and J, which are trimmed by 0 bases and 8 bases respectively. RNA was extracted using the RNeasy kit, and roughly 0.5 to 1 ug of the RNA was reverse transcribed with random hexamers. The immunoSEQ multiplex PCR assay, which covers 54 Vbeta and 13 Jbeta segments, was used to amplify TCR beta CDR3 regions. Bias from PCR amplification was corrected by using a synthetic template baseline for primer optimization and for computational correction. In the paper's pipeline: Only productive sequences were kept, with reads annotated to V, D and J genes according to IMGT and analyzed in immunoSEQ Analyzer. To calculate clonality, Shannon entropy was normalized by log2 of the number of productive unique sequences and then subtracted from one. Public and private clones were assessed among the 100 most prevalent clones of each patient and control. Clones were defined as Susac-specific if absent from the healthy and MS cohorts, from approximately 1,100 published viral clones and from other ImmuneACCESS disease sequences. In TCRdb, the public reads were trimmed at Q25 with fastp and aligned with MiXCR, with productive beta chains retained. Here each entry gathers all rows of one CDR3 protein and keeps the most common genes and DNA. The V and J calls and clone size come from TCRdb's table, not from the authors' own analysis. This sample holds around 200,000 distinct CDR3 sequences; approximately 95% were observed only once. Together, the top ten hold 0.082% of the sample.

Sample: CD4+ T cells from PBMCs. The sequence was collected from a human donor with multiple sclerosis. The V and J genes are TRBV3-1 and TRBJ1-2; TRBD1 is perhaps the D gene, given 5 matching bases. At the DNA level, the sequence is TGTGCCAGCAGCCAAGAAACAGGCCGAGGCTACACCTTC. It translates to CASSQETGRGYTF.